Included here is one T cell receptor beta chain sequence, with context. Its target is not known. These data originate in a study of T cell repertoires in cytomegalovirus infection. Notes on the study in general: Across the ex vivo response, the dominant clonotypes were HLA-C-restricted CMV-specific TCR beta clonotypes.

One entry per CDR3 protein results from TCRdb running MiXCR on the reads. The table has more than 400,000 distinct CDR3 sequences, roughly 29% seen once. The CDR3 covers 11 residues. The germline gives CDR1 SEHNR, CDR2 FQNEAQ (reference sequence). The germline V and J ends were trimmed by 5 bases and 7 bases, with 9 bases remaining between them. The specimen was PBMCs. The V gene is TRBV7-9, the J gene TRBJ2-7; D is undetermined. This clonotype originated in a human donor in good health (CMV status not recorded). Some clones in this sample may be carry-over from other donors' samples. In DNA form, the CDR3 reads TGTGCCAGCAGCCCCCTATTGGAGCAGTACTTC. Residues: CASSPLLEQYF.